The 15 T cell receptor beta chains below all came from one sample that was sequenced in a study of T cells after yellow fever vaccination. A single record per CDR3 protein comes from TCRdb applying MiXCR to the 5' RACE reads. Of 500,000 to 650,000 distinct CDR3 sequences detected, roughly a sixth appear once; the ten largest clones hold roughly 17%. Sequenced material: PBMCs, taken 5 days after the first yellow fever vaccination. These receptors originate from a man aged 18 to 29 who received the YFV17D yellow fever vaccine.

V usage is TRBV19 and J usage is TRBJ2-3; a weak D match, TRBD1 (5 bases). V lost 3 bases to trimming and J lost 0 bases, with 13 bases between them. CDR3 length: 16 residues. Germline V gives CDR1 LNHDA, CDR2 SQIVND (reference sequence). This CDR3 reads CASSIDRNPSTDTQYF. The CDR3 DNA reads as TGTGCCAGTAGTATCGACAGAAACCCTAGCACAGATACGCAGTATTTT.

This clonotype was detected only a few times. The J gene is TRBJ1-2, the V gene TRBV10-3, with D unresolved. Germline V CDR1 and CDR2: ENHRY, SYGVKD. Trimming took off 0 bases at V and 5 bases at J, with 7 bases between the two ends. The CDR3 contains 13 residues. CDR3 coding DNA: TGTGCCATCAGTGAGTCGGGAAGTTATGGCTACACCTTC. This encodes CAISESGSYGYTF.

This clonotype was detected ten times or more. The J gene is TRBJ2-2, the V gene TRBV12-3 or TRBV12-4; maybe TRBD1 (6 bases). The CDR3 is made up of 14 amino acids. The V gene lost 5 bases and the J gene lost 4 bases, with 11 bases spanning the gap. CDR3 in DNA: TGTGCCAGCAGTAACAGGGACGGCACCGGGGAGCTGTTTTTT. It is translated as CASSNRDGTGELFF.

This clonotype was counted a few times. The rearrangement uses TRBV10-3 and TRBJ1-1, with 8 bases matching TRBD1. The trim removed 4 bases at V and 12 bases at J, leaving 7 bases unmatched. Germline V gene sequence: CDR1 ENHRY, CDR2 SYGVKD. The CDR3 runs to 12 residues. The CDR3 nucleotides read TGTGCCATCAGTGCGGACAGGGTACCGACTTTCTTT. Amino acids: CAISADRVPTFF.

Only a few counts were recorded for this clonotype. The missing conserved phenylalanine or tryptophan at the end of this CDR3 makes a read error likely. The DNA is omitted, as the CDR3 cannot be located on it reliably, and the CDR3 follows TCRdb's listing. The chain employs TRBV7-8 and TRBJ2-7; the table calls TRBD1, which could not be checked here. CDR1 is SGHVS and CDR2 is FQNEAQ in the germline V gene. The CDR3 contains 10 residues when both ends are counted. The chain's CDR3 is CASSGGGSYN.

The gene calls are TRBV4-1 and TRBJ2-5, with D hard to call. Germline loops: CDR1 MGHRA, CDR2 YSYEKL. The CDR3 sequence is 13 residues long. V was trimmed by 1 base and J by 2 bases, leaving 5 bases between them. The CDR3 bases are TGCGCCAGCAGCCAAGTTCAGCAAGAGACCCAGTACTTC. Translating it yields CASSQVQQETQYF.

This clonotype was seen at least ten times. The chain carries TRBV7-3 and TRBJ2-7; 15 bases match TRBD2. Germline values: CDR1 SGHTA, CDR2 FQGTGA. This CDR3 region has 17 residues. With V trimmed by 5 bases and J by 6 bases, 11 bases remained unmatched. The CDR3 reads CASSPGLAGGTGREQYF. The DNA for the CDR3 is TGTGCCAGCAGCCCGGGACTAGCGGGGGGTACTGGGCGCGAGCAGTACTTC. The variable domain in full, completed from reference TRBV7-3 and TRBJ2-7, reads GAGVSQTPSNKVTEKGKYVELRCDPISGHTALYWYRQSLGQGPEFLIYFQGTGAADDSGLPNDRFFAVRPEGSVSTLKIQRTERGDSAVYLCASSPGLAGGTGREQYFGPGTRLTVT.

This clonotype was detected only a few times. J is TRBJ1-6 and V is TRBV9; TRBD1 might be the D (6 bases). Trimming cost V 3 bases and J 5 bases, with 15 bases left between them. In germline, CDR1 is SGDLS, CDR2 YYNGEE. The CDR3 contains 16 residues. The CDR3 loop is CASSGSGDLDNSPLHF. CDR3 DNA: TGTGCCAGCAGCGGATCAGGGGACCTGGATAATTCACCCCTCCACTTT.

The V and J genes are TRBV5-1 and TRBJ1-4, with a possible D match to TRBD1 (6 bases). Germline V gene sequence: CDR1 SGHRS, CDR2 YFSETQ. The CDR3 spans 14 residues. Trimming removed 3 bases from V and 4 bases from J, with 10 bases in between. CDR3 sequence (DNA): TGCGCCAGCAGCTCGACAGGCCTTAATGAAAAACTGTTTTTT. It is translated as CASSSTGLNEKLFF. The full variable domain, completed using reference TRBV5-1 and TRBJ1-4, is KAGVTQTPRYLIKTRGQQVTLSCSPISGHRSVSWYQQTPGQGLQFLFEYFSETQRNKGNFPGRFSGRQFSNSRSEMNVSTLELGDSALYLCASSSTGLNEKLFFGSGTQLSVL.

The rearrangement uses TRBV4-1 and TRBJ2-1, with D perhaps TRBD2 (7 bases). CDR1 is MGHRA, CDR2 YSYEKL, per germline. This CDR3 has 17 residues. The V gene lost 0 bases and the J gene lost 2 bases, with 14 bases spanning the gap. DNA of the CDR3: TGCGCCAGCAGCCAAGATTGGGAGGGGGGACCCTACAATGAGCAGTTCTTC. As protein: CASSQDWEGGPYNEQFF.

The genes are TRBV9 and TRBJ1-5; D is uncertain. The CDR3 spans 13 residues. Germline V gives CDR1 SGDLS, CDR2 YYNGEE. Trimming removed 1 base from V and 3 bases from J, with 5 bases in between. The CDR3 loop is CASSVFNNQPQHF. CDR3 nucleotide sequence: TGTGCCAGCAGCGTATTTAACAATCAGCCCCAGCATTTT.

This clonotype was recorded once. The chain couples TRBV27 to TRBJ2-3; D uncertain. The CDR3 contains 15 residues. Trimming took off 3 bases at V and 1 base at J, with 11 bases between the two ends. The germline gives CDR1 MNHEY, CDR2 SMNVEV (reference sequence). CDR3 sequence: CASSFWGRRTDTQYF. The CDR3 DNA is TGTGCCAGCAGTTTTTGGGGAAGACGCACAGATACGCAGTATTTT.

This clonotype was counted only a few times. J is TRBJ1-1 and V is TRBV5-1, with D perhaps TRBD1 (6 bases). Looked up from germline, CDR1 is SGHRS and CDR2 is YFSETQ. V gave up 4 bases and J gave up 0 bases, with 19 bases separating them. The CDR3 extends over 17 amino acids. The CDR3 reads CASSGLPGDLMNTEAFF. CDR3 nucleotides: TGCGCCAGCAGCGGTCTCCCAGGGGACCTCATGAACACTGAAGCTTTCTTT. Together with reference TRBV5-1 and TRBJ1-1, the CDR3 gives the full variable domain: KAGVTQTPRYLIKTRGQQVTLSCSPISGHRSVSWYQQTPGQGLQFLFEYFSETQRNKGNFPGRFSGRQFSNSRSEMNVSTLELGDSALYLCASSGLPGDLMNTEAFFGQGTRLTVV.

The chain employs TRBV4-3 and TRBJ1-5; unclear D gene. The germline CDR1 and CDR2 sequences are LGHNA and YSLEER. V shed 3 bases and J shed 6 bases, with 12 bases lying between them. The CDR3 is 14 amino acids. The CDR3 region is CASSQEMVSQPQHF. The CDR3 DNA reads TGCGCCAGCAGCCAGGAAATGGTTTCTCAGCCCCAGCATTTT.

This clonotype appeared a few times. The V call is TRBV12-3 or TRBV12-4, the J call TRBJ2-4; D is possibly TRBD2 (5 bases). V was trimmed by 3 bases and J by 9 bases, leaving 12 bases between them. The CDR3 has 13 residues. CDR3 region: CASSFLQSGIQYF. CDR3 in DNA: TGTGCCAGCAGTTTTCTACAGAGCGGCATTCAGTACTTC.